This TCR beta chain was identified in a study of blood T cell repertoires in COVID-19. Study information: Sources were T cells, B-cell-depleted T cells, or PBMCs; the material itself was cDNA or gDNA.

Authors' processing steps: Estimation of nucleated cell counts relied on the amplification of reference gene primers. TCRdb's copy holds only in-frame clones and misses some; the assay was immunoSEQ multiplex PCR. V, J and clone size are those of that table, while D and trimming were read from the DNA. The repertoire holds around 250,000 clones, with around four fifths as singletons. In assigning cohorts, the study relied on participant-reported clinical history. Germline assignment: CDR1 GTSNPN and CDR2 SVGIG (reference sequence). Trimming removed 2 bases from V and 2 bases from J; junction bases left unmatched: 3. This CDR3 region has 13 residues.

The sample consisted of PBMCs or T cells enriched from blood (not recorded which). The chain links TRBV30 to TRBJ2-7; 7 nucleotides align to TRBD1. This TCR was sampled from a man between 35 and 55 years old who had recovered from COVID-19. The CDR3 protein is CAWSSGGPYEQYF. CDR3 DNA: TGTGCCTGGAGTTCAGGGGGACCCTACGAGCAGTACTTC. Using reference TRBV30 and TRBJ2-7 for the parts outside the CDR3, the full variable domain is SQTIHQWPATLVQPVGSPLSLECTVEGTSNPNLYWYRQAAGRGLQLLFYSVGIGQISSEVPQNLSASRPQDRQFILSSKKLLLSDSGFYLCAWSSGGPYEQYFGPGTRLTVT.